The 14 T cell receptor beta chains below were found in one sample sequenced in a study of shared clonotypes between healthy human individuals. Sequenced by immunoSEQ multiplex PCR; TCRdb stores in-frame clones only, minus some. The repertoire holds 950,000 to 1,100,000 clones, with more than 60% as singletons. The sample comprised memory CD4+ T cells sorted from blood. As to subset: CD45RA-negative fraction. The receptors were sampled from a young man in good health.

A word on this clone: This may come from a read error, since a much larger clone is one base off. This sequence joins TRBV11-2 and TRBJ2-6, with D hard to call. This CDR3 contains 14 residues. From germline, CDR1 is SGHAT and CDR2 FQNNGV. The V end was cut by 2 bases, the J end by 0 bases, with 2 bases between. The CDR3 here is CASSLSSGANVLTF. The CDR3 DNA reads TGTGCCAGCAGCTTAAGCTCTGGGGCCAACGTCCTGACTTTC.

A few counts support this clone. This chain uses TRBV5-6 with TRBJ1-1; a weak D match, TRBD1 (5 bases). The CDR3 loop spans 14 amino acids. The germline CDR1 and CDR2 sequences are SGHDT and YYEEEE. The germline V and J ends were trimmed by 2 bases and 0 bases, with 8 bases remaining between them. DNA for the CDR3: TGTGCCAGCAGCTTTGGGGGATTGAACACTGAAGCTTTCTTT. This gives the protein CASSFGGLNTEAFF.

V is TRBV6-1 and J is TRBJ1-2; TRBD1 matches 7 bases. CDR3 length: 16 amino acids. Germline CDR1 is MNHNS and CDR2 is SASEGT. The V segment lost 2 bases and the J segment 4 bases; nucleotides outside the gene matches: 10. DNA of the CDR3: TGTGCCAGCAGTGAACTTTTAGGGGGCGCGGGCTATGGCTACACCTTC. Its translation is CASSELLGGAGYGYTF.

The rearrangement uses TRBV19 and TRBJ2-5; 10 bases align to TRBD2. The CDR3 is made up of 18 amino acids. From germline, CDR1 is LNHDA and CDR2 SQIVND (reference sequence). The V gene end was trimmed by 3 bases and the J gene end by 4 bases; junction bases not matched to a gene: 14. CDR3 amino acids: CASSMFLGPSGGGETQYF. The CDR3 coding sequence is TGTGCCAGTAGTATGTTTCTCGGTCCTAGCGGGGGAGGAGAGACCCAGTACTTC. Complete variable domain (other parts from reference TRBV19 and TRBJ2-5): DGGITQSPKYLFRKEGQNVTLSCEQNLNHDAMYWYRQDPGQGLRLIYYSQIVNDFQKGDIAEGYSVSREKKESFPLTVTSAQKNPTAFYLCASSMFLGPSGGGETQYFGPGTRLLVL.

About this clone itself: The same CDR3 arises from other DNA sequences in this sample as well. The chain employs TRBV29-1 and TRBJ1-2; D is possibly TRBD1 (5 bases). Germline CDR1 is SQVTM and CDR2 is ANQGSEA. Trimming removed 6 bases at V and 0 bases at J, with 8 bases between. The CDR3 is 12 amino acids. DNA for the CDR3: TGCAGCGTGGCAGGGTCTAACTATGGCTACACCTTC. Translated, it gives CSVAGSNYGYTF.

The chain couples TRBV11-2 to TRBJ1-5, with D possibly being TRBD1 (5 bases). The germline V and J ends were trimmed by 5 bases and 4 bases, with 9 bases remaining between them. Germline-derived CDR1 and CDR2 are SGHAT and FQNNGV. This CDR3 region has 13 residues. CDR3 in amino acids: CASSAQGNQPQHF. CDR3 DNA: TGTGCCAGCAGCGCCCAGGGAAATCAGCCCCAGCATTTT. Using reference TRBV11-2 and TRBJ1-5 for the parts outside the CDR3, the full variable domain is EAGVAQSPRYKIIEKRQSVAFWCNPISGHATLYWYQQILGQGPKLLIQFQNNGVVDDSQLPKDRFSAERLKGVDSTLKIQPAKLEDSAVYLCASSAQGNQPQHFGDGTRLSIL.

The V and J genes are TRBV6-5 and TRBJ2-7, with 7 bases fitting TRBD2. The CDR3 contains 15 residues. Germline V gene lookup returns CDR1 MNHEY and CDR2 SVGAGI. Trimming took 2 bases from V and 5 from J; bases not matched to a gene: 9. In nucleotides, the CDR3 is TGTGCCAGCAGTTACACAAGGACTAGTATAAACGAGCAGTACTTC. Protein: CASSYTRTSINEQYF.

The CDR3 reads CASSSAPGQGEDSPLHF. In DNA form, the CDR3 reads TGTGCCAGCAGTTCGGCCCCCGGACAGGGGGAAGATTCACCCCTCCACTTT. The chain is built from TRBV28 and TRBJ1-6, with 10 bases matching TRBD1. CDR3 length: 17 amino acids. Germline values: CDR1 MDHEN, CDR2 SYDVKM. The junction had 11 bases not matched to a gene; V was cut back by 4 bases and J by 8 bases.

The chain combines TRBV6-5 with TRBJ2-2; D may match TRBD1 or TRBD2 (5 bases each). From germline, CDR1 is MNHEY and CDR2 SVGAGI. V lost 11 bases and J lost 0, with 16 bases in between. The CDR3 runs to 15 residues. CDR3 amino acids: CAARRDGANTGELFF. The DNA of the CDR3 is TGTGCCGCCAGACGGGACGGCGCGAACACCGGGGAGCTGTTTTTT.

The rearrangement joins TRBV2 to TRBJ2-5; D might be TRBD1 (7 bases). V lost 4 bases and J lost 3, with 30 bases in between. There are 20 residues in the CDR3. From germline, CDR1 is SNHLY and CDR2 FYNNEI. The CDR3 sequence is CASSGTPGGMVAESEETQYF. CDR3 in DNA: TGTGCCAGCAGTGGAACGCCAGGGGGAATGGTAGCGGAATCCGAAGAGACCCAGTACTTC.

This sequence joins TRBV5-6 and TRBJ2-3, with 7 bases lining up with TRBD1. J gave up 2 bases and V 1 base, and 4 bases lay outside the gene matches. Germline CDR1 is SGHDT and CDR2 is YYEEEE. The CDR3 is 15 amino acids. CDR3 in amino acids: CASSLTGTATDTQYF. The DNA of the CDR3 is TGTGCCAGCAGCTTGACCGGGACAGCCACAGATACGCAGTATTTT.

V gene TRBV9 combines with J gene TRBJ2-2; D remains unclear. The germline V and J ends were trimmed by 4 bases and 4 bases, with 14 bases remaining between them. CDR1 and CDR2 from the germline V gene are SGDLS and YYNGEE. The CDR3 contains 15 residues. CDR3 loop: CASSPDLRSTGELFF. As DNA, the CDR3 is TGTGCCAGCAGCCCCGACTTGCGCAGCACCGGGGAGCTGTTTTTT.

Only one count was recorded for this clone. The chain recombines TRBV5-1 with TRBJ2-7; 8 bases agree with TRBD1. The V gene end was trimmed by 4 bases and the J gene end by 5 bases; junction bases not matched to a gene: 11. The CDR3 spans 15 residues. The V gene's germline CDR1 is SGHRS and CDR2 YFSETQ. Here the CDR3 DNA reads TGCGCCAGCAGCCCTCAGGGGGCGCCTCGGGACGAGCAGTACTTC. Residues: CASSPQGAPRDEQYF.

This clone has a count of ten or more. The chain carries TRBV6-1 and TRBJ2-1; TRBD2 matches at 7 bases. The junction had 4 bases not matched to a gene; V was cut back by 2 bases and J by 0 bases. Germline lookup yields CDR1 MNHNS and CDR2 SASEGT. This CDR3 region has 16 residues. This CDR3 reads CASSEWRGSSYNEQFF. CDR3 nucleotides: TGTGCCAGCAGTGAATGGCGGGGGAGCTCCTACAATGAGCAGTTCTTC.